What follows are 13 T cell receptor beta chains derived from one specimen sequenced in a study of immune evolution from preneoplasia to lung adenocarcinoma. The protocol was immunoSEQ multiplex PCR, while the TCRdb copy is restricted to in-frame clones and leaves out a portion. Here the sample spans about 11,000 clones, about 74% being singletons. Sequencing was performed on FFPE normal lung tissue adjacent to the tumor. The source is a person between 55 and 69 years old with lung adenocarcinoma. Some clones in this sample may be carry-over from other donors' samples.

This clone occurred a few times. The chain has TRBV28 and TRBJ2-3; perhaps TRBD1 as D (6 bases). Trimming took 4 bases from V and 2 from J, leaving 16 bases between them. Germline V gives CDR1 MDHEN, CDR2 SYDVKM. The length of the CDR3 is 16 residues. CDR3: CASSSPGHTYTDTQYF. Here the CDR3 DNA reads TGTGCCAGCAGTTCACCGGGACATACCTACACAGATACGCAGTATTTT.

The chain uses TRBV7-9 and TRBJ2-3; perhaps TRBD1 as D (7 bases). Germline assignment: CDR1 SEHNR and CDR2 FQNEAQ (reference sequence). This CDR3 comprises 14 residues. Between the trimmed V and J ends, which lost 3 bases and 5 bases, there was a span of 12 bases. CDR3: CASSLQGGEDTQYF. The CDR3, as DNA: TGTGCCAGCAGCTTGCAGGGGGGTGAAGATACGCAGTATTTT.

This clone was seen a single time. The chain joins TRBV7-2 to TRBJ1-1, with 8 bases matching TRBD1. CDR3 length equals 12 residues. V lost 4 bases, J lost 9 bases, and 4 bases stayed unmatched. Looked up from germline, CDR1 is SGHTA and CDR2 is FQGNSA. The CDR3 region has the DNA TGTGCCAGCAGCTCCGGACAGGGTAAAGCTTTCTTT. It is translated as CASSSGQGKAFF. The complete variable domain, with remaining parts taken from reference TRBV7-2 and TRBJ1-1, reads GAGVSQSPSNKVTEKGKDVELRCDPISGHTALYWYRQSLGQGLEFLIYFQGNSAPDKSGLPSDRFSAERTGGSVSTLTIQRTQQEDSAVYLCASSSGQGKAFFGQGTRLTVV.

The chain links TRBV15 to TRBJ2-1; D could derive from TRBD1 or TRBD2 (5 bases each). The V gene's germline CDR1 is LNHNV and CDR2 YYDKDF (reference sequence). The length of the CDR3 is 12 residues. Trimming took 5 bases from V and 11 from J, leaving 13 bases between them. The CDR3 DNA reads TGTGCCACCAGCGGACGGGACCGCCAGCAGTTCTTC. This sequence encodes CATSGRDRQQFF.

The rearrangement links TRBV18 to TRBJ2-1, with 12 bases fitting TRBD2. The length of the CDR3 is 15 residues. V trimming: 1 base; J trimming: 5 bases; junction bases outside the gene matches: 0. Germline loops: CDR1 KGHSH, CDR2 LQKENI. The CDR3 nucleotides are TGTGCCAGCTCACCACGACTAGCGGGGGACAATGAGCAGTTCTTC. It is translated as CASSPRLAGDNEQFF. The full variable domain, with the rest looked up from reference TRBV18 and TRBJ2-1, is NAGVMQNPRHLVRRRGQEARLRCSPMKGHSHVYWYRQLPEEGLKFMVYLQKENIIDESGMPKERFSAEFPKEGPSILRIQQVVRGDSAAYFCASSPRLAGDNEQFFGPGTRLTVL.

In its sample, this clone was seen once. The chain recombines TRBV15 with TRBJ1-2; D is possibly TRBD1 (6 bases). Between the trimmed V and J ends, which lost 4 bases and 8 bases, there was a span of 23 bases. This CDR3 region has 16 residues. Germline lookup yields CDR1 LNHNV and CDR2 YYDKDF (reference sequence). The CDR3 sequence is CATSTPATFTGYGYTF. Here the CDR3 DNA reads TGTGCCACCAGCACTCCAGCGACATTCACAGGGTACGGCTACACCTTC.

The CDR3 sequence is CASSLGSLNTEAFF. The DNA for the CDR3 is TGCGCCAGCAGCTTAGGATCATTGAACACTGAAGCTTTCTTT. V usage is TRBV5-1 and J usage is TRBJ1-1; the D is unclear. CDR1 and CDR2 from the germline V gene are SGHRS and YFSETQ. This CDR3 contains 14 residues. V dropped 2 bases and J dropped 0 bases, with 8 bases sitting between them.

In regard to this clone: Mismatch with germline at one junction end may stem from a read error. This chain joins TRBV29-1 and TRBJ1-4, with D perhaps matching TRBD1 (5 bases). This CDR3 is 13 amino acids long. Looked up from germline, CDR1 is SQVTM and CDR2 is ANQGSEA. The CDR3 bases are TGCAGCGTCGAAGTCCTTAGGGGCGAAAAACTGTTTTTT. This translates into CSVEVLRGEKLFF. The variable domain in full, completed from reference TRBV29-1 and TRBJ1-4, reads SAVISQKPSRDICQRGTSLTIQCQVDSQVTMMFWYRQQPGQSLTLIATANQGSEATYESGFVIDKFPISRPNLTFSTLTVSNMSPEDSSIYLCSVEVLRGEKLFFGSGTQLSVL.

The CDR3 DNA is TGTGCCAGCAGTTTAGTAGCGGGAGCCAAATACAATGAGCAGTTCTTC. It yields the protein CASSLVAGAKYNEQFF. V is TRBV6-5 and J is TRBJ2-1, with 9 nucleotides matching TRBD2. J gave up 4 bases and V 4 bases, and 8 bases lay outside the gene matches. Germline lookup yields CDR1 MNHEY and CDR2 SVGAGI. The CDR3 runs to 16 residues.

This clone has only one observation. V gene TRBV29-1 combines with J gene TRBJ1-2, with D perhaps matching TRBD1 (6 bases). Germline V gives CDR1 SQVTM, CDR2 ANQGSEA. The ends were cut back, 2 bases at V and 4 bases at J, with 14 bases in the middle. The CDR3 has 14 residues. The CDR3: CSVEWGAMGYGYTF. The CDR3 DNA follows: TGCAGCGTTGAATGGGGGGCGATGGGCTATGGCTACACCTTC.

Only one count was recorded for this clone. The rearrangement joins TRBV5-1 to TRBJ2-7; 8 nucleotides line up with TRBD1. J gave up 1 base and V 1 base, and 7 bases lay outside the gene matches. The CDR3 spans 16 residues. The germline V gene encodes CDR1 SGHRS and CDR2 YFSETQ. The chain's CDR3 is CASSLRSTGGSYEQYF. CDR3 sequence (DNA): TGCGCCAGCAGCTTGCGGTCTACAGGGGGATCCTACGAGCAGTACTTC.

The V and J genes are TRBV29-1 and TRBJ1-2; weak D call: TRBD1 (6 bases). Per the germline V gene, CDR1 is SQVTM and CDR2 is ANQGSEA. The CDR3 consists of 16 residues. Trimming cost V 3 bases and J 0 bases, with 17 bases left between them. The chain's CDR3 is CSVDWGGTITNYGYTF. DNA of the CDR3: TGCAGCGTTGATTGGGGGGGCACCATAACTAACTATGGCTACACCTTC. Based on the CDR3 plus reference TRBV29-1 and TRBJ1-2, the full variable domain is SAVISQKPSRDICQRGTSLTIQCQVDSQVTMMFWYRQQPGQSLTLIATANQGSEATYESGFVIDKFPISRPNLTFSTLTVSNMSPEDSSIYLCSVDWGGTITNYGYTFGSGTRLTVV.

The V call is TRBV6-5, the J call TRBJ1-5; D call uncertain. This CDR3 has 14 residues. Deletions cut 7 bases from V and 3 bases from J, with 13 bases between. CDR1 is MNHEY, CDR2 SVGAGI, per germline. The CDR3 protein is CASKRGSANQPQHF. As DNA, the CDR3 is TGTGCCAGCAAGAGAGGTTCGGCCAATCAGCCCCAGCATTTT.